The entry below gives a single T cell receptor (beta chain) sequence along with its context. Its specificity is unknown. Here immunoSEQ multiplex PCR was the method, and the copy in TCRdb shows in-frame clones only, minus some. The sample carries about 20,000 clones, around nine tenths recorded once. The data derive from a study of graft-versus-host responses after intestinal transplantation. Study-level information: All recipients were given anti-thymocyte globulin induction, and tacrolimus and steroids were then administered for roughly 3 years. Study-level results: The study associated peak circulating GvH clone levels with early post-transplant HvG declines.

The V end lost 2 bases, the J end lost 3 bases, and 9 bases lay between the germline ends. The CDR3 totals 13 residues. Germline V lookup: CDR1 SGHNT, CDR2 YYREEE (reference sequence). The sample was PBMCs, taken around 230 days after intestinal transplant. The chain uses TRBV5-4 and TRBJ2-7; D unclear. The receptor was derived from a human patient who received an intestinal transplant, so some T cells may come from the graft donor. CDR3 nucleotide sequence: TGTGCCAGCAGCTTTCAAGAAGACTACGAGCAGTACTTC. It codes for CASSFQEDYEQYF.